This T cell receptor beta chain is from a study of long-term antiretroviral therapy in people with HIV. This clone was recorded once. The germline gives CDR1 SGHDT, CDR2 YYEEEE. Trimming at V came to 1 base and at J to 3 bases, leaving 7 bases not matched to a gene. The CDR3 loop spans 15 amino acids. Every participant gave one or more pre-ART and two or more post-ART PBMC samples. The immunoSEQ assay was v3.0, run at survey level. Sequencing efforts were directed toward roughly 40,000-50,000 T-cell genomes per sample. Some clones are missing from TCRdb's copy, which holds only in-frame ones; the method was immunoSEQ multiplex PCR. The sample lists approximately 22,000 clones, around 84% occurring once.

The TCR was taken from a woman aged 45-65 years with HIV. Source: unsorted PBMCs, taken 1.9 years after starting antiretroviral therapy. The chain uses TRBV5-6 and TRBJ2-7; 7 nucleotides align to TRBD1. The DNA of the CDR3 is TGTGCCAGCAGCTTGAGACAGGGCCGAGTCTACGAGCAGTACTTC. Protein: CASSLRQGRVYEQYF.